Listed below are T cell receptor beta chains from one sample, sequenced in a study of T cells in Graves' hyperthyroidism and ophthalmopathy. TCRdb re-called the multiplex PCR reads with MiXCR, one entry per CDR3 protein. The sample consists of 350,000 to 450,000 distinct CDR3 sequences, around 15% of them appearing once. The sample was blood. The receptors come from a man between 50 and 59 years old with Graves' ophthalmopathy. The CDR3 runs from the conserved cysteine through the conserved F or W. The D gene is left open where the match is weak. The size of a clone is reported for some rows only, either as once, few or many, or as a class for expanded clones.

D gene	V gene	clone size	J gene	CDR3 DNA	CDR3 protein
TRBD2	TRBV2	many	TRBJ2-3	TGTGCCAGCAGTGCCTTAGCGGGATTTTCAGATACGCAGTATTTT	CASSALAGFSDTQYF
.	TRBV30	many	TRBJ2-1	TGTGCCTGGAGTGAGGTAGGGGCTGAGCAGTTCTTC	CAWSEVGAEQFF
.	TRBV29-1	.	TRBJ1-1	TGCAGCGTTGCCGCAGGGGAACTGAACACTGAAGCTTTCTTT	CSVAAGELNTEAFF
.	TRBV11-3	many	TRBJ2-7	TGTGCCAGCAGCTACGCAGCTGACGAGCAGTACTTC	CASSYAADEQYF
TRBD2	TRBV20-1	.	TRBJ2-2	TGCAGTGCTAGACTAGCGGGAGGGTTCGCCGGGGAGCTGTTTTTT	CSARLAGGFAGELFF
.	TRBV7-8	few	TRBJ2-5	TGTGCCAGCAGCCCCGGGTACAGGTCGAAGGACTTC	CASSPGYRSKDF
.	TRBV28	many	TRBJ2-1	TGTGCCAGCAGTCCCCGTTTGAGCCATACTCGGGACAATGAGCAGTTCTTC	CASSPRLSHTRDNEQFF
.	TRBV19	.	TRBJ1-2	TGTGCCAGTAGTCCTGGCGGGATGATCTATGGCTACACCTTC	CASSPGGMIYGYTF
.	TRBV9	.	TRBJ2-1	TGTGCCAGCAGGGCCGGGACATCTTACAATGAGCAGTTCTTC	CASRAGTSYNEQFF
.	TRBV6-5	few	TRBJ2-4	TGTGCCAGCAGTTACACCGGGAGTCAACTAGCCAAAAACATTCAGTACTTC	CASSYTGSQLAKNIQYF
.	TRBV27	many	TRBJ1-5	TGTGCCAGCAGTTTAGGGGGGCCGGTCGGCAATCAGCCCCAGCATTTT	CASSLGGPVGNQPQHF
.	TRBV3-1	.	TRBJ2-7	TGTGCCAGCAGCCCCACACCGGGGTTTGGGTTCTACGAGCAGTACTTC	CASSPTPGFGFYEQYF
.	TRBV20-1	few	TRBJ2-7	TGCAGTGGGGGGGCTCTTTCCTACGAGCAGTACTTC	CSGGALSYEQYF
TRBD1	TRBV12-3/TRBV12-4	many	TRBJ2-5	TGTGCCACCCTGACAGGGAATGGGGAGACCCAGTACTTC	CATLTGNGETQYF
.	TRBV19	few	TRBJ2-3	TGTGCCAGTAGTATGAACGGAGATACGCAGTATTTT	CASSMNGDTQYF
.	TRBV6-1	.	TRBJ2-7	TGTGCCAGCGGGGGTTTGGGGACAACCTACGAGCAGTACTTC	CASGGLGTTYEQYF
.	TRBV12-3/TRBV12-4	.	TRBJ2-1	TGTGCCAGCAGGCCCCGGGCGGCAGCGGAGAATGAGCAGTTCTTC	CASRPRAAAENEQFF
.	TRBV29-1	many	TRBJ2-1	TGCAGCGTTGATAGGGAAGGCCGATACAATGAGCAGTTCTTC	CSVDREGRYNEQFF
TRBD1	TRBV5-1	few	TRBJ2-4	TGCGCCAGCAGCTCCAATACCGGGACAGGGGACACCATTCAGTACTTC	CASSSNTGTGDTIQYF
.	TRBV6-7	.	TRBJ2-7	TGTGCCAGCAGTTACTCGACGCGGAGGCCCACCCAGGACGAGCAGTACTTC	CASSYSTRRPTQDEQYF
.	TRBV18	few	TRBJ2-5	TGTGCCAGCTCACCGACTCGGACAGCGCAAGAGACCCAGTACTTC	CASSPTRTAQETQYF
TRBD2	TRBV29-1	.	TRBJ2-1	TGCAGCGCCACAGTCAGCGGGAGAACTGGGAATGAGCAGTTCTTC	CSATVSGRTGNEQFF
.	TRBV18	many	TRBJ2-3	TGTGCCAGCTCACCGCGTCTAGAGGGGTTCACAGATACGCAGTATTTT	CASSPRLEGFTDTQYF
.	TRBV13	many	TRBJ1-1	TGTGCCAGCAGCTTACAGGGAGACACTGAAGCTTTCTTT	CASSLQGDTEAFF
TRBD2	TRBV29-1	.	TRBJ2-1	TGCAGCGTTGAACTACGCGGGAGGGGTTACAATGAGCAGTTCTTC	CSVELRGRGYNEQFF
.	TRBV19	.	TRBJ2-4	TGTGCCAGTCGGCCGGGACTTGAAATAGCCAAAAACATTCAGTACTTC	CASRPGLEIAKNIQYF
TRBD2	TRBV29-1	.	TRBJ2-3	TGCAGCGTTGAAGATCCCAGCGGGATGACGGATACGCAGTATTTT	CSVEDPSGMTDTQYF
TRBD1	TRBV11-3	many	TRBJ2-7	TGTGCCAGCAGCTTACTCCCTAGGGACAGCTCCTACGAGCAGTACTTC	CASSLLPRDSSYEQYF
.	TRBV28	many	TRBJ2-7	TGTGCCAGCAGCGTATTAGACGGTACCTACGAGCAGTACTTC	CASSVLDGTYEQYF
.	TRBV9	.	TRBJ2-5	TGTGCCAGCAGCGAGTACCACGAGTCGACCCAGTACTTC	CASSEYHESTQYF
.	TRBV27	many	TRBJ2-7	TGTGCCAGCAGTTTGGGGGCGGGAAGCTACGAGCAGTACTTC	CASSLGAGSYEQYF
TRBD2	TRBV5-1	many	TRBJ2-1	TGCGCCAGCAGCCCGGGGACTAGCGGGAGTTTTTTCACTGAGCAGTTCTTC	CASSPGTSGSFFTEQFF
.	TRBV2	many	TRBJ2-5	TGTGCCAGCAGATACAGAGACGGATTCCAAGAGACCCAGTACTTC	CASRYRDGFQETQYF
.	TRBV3-1	.	TRBJ2-7	TGTGCCAGCAGCCAAGTACCAGCGAGCTCCTACGAGCAGTACTTC	CASSQVPASSYEQYF
TRBD1	TRBV30	few	TRBJ1-2	TGTGCCTGGAGTGTAAGCCTCAGGACAGGGCGATATGGCTACACCTTC	CAWSVSLRTGRYGYTF
.	TRBV12-3/TRBV12-4	once	TRBJ2-2	TGTGCCAGCAACTCCGAGGGCGGGGAGCTGTTTTTT	CASNSEGGELFF
.	TRBV6-1	few	TRBJ2-4	TGTGCCAGCAGTCTCGATAGGGCGGACATTCAGTACTTC	CASSLDRADIQYF
TRBD1	TRBV5-4	many	TRBJ1-1	TGTGCCAGCAGCGTACAGGGGATGAACACTGAAGCTTTCTTT	CASSVQGMNTEAFF
.	TRBV10-3	.	TRBJ2-3	TGTGCCATCAGTGAGGTGGTGGGCACAGATACGCAGTATTTT	CAISEVVGTDTQYF
.	TRBV7-9	.	TRBJ1-1	TGTGCCAGCAGCTTTCTTCTGGGGACGGAGGCTTTCTTT	CASSFLLGTEAFF
.	TRBV7-9	.	TRBJ2-1	TGTGCCAGCAGCGCCGGCGGAGGGGTCAATGAGCAGTTCTTC	CASSAGGGVNEQFF
TRBD2	TRBV11-2	many	TRBJ2-1	TGTGCCAGCAGCTCTCGGTCAGCGGGAGGGCCCCATGAGCAGTTCTTC	CASSSRSAGGPHEQFF
.	TRBV12-3/TRBV12-4	.	TRBJ2-7	TGTGCCAGCAGTTTTAGCGAGAAAAGCGAGCAGTACTTC	CASSFSEKSEQYF
TRBD1	TRBV18	many	TRBJ2-7	TGTGCCAGCTCAGGTGACAGGGGGTTTACCTACGAGCAGTACTTC	CASSGDRGFTYEQYF
TRBD2	TRBV5-8	many	TRBJ2-1	TGTGCCAGCAGCTTGGGACTAGCGGGCTCACTGAATGAGCAGTTCTTC	CASSLGLAGSLNEQFF
.	TRBV7-9	few	TRBJ2-5	TGTGCCAGCACCTTCCTATCCATCAGGGGCGGCGGAGAGACCCAGTACTTC	CASTFLSIRGGGETQYF
.	TRBV7-6	few	TRBJ1-5	TGTGCCAGCAGCTTAGCTAACTATCAGCCCCAGCATTTT	CASSLANYQPQHF